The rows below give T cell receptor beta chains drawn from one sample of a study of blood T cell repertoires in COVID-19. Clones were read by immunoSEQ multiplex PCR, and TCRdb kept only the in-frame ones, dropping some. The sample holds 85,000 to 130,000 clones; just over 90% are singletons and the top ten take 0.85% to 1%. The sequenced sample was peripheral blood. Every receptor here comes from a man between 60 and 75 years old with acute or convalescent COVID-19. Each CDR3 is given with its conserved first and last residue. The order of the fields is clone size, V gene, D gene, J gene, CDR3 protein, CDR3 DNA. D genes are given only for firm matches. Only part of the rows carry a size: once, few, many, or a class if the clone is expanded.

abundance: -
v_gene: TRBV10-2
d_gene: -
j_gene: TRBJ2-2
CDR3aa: CASSSTRGGELFF
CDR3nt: TGCGCCAGCAGCTCAACACGAGGCGGGGAGCTGTTTTTT

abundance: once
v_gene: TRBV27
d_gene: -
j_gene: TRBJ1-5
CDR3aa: CASILGRGNQPQHF
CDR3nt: TGTGCCAGCATACTAGGGAGGGGCAATCAGCCCCAGCATTTT

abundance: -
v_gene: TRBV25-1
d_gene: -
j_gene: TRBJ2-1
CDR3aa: CASSGDSRKREQFF
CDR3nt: TGTGCCAGCAGTGGCGACAGTCGCAAGCGAGAGCAGTTCTTC

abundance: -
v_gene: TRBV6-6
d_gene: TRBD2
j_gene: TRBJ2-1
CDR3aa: CASTQGTSVNEQFF
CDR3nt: TGTGCCAGCACCCAGGGGACTAGCGTGAATGAGCAGTTCTTC

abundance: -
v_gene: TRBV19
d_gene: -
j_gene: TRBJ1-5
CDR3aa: CASSIDADGQPQHF
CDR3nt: TGTGCCAGTAGTATAGATGCGGATGGTCAGCCCCAGCATTTT

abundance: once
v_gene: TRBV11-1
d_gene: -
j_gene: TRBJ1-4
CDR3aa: CASSLLLNGAAGKLFF
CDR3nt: TGTGCCAGCAGCTTATTATTGAATGGGGCAGCCGGAAAACTGTTTTTT

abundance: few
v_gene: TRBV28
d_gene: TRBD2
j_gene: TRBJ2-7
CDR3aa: CASSFSASGSYEQYF
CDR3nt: TGTGCCAGCAGTTTCTCGGCTAGCGGGAGCTACGAGCAGTACTTC

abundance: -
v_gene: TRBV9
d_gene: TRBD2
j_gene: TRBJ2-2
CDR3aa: CASTPGGGPFVGGELFF
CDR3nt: TGTGCCAGCACCCCCGGGGGAGGGCCGTTCGTGGGCGGGGAGCTGTTTTTT

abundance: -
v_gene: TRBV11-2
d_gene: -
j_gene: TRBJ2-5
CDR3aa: CASSSPMGRWETQYF
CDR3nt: TGTGCCAGCAGCTCGCCGATGGGGCGCTGGGAGACCCAGTACTTC

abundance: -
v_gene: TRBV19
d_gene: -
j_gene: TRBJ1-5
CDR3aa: CASSIRAGRSNQPQHF
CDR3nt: TGTGCCAGTAGTATTAGGGCAGGGCGAAGCAATCAGCCCCAGCATTTT

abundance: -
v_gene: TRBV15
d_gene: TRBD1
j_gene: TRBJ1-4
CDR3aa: CATSVYRGINEKLFF
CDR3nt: TGTGCCACCAGCGTGTACAGGGGAATAAATGAAAAACTGTTTTTT

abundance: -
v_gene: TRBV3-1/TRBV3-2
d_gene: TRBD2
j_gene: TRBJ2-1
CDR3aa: CASSQGPPKGSGSGDNEQFF
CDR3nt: TGTGCCAGCAGCCAAGGGCCCCCTAAAGGTAGCGGGAGTGGGGACAATGAGCAGTTCTTC

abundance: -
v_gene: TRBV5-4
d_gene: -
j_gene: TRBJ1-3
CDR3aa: CASSLDRGTGNTIYF
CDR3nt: TGTGCCAGCAGCTTGGATCGGGGGACTGGAAACACCATATATTTT

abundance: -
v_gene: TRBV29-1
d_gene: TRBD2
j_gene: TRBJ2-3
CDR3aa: CSVTGTSEDTQYF
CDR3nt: TGCAGCGTCACCGGGACTAGCGAGGATACGCAGTATTTT

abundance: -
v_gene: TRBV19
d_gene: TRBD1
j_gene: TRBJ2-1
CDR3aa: CASSSTGSNEQFF
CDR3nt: TGTGCCAGTAGTTCGACAGGGTCCAATGAGCAGTTCTTC

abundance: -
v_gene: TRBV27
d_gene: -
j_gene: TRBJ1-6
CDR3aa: CASSLQAGGTTNSPLHF
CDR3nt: TGTGCCAGCAGTTTACAAGCCGGGGGGACGACTAATTCACCCCTCCACTTT

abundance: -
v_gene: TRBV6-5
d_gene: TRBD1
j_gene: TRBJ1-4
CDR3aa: CASSYSTGETNEKLFF
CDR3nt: TGTGCCAGCAGTTACTCAACAGGGGAAACTAATGAAAAACTGTTTTTT

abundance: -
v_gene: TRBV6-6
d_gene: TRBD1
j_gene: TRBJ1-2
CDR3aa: CASSYSDRTSNYGYTF
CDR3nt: TGTGCCAGCAGTTACTCGGACAGGACCTCTAACTATGGCTACACCTTC

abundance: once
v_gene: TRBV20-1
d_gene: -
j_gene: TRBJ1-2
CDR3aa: CSASTTRVGYTF
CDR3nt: TGCAGTGCTAGTACTACTAGGGTTGGCTACACCTTC

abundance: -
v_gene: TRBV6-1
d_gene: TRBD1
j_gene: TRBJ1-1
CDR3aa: CASSALLGGPNTEAFF
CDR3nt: TGTGCCAGCAGTGCATTGCTAGGGGGCCCGAACACTGAAGCTTTCTTT

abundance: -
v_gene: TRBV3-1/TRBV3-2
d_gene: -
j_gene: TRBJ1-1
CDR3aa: CASSQVRDTEAFF
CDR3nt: TGTGCCAGCAGCCAAGTCAGGGATACTGAAGCTTTCTTT

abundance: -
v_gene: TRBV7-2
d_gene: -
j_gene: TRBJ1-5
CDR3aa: CASSLIGGTYQPQHF
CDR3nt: TGTGCCAGCAGCTTAATAGGGGGAACCTATCAGCCCCAGCATTTT

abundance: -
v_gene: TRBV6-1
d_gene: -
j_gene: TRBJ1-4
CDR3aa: CASSEPSFGEKLFF
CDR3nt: TGTGCCAGCAGTGAACCCTCGTTCGGGGAAAAACTGTTTTTT

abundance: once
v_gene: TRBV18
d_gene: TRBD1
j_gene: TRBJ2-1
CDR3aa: CASSRKWDRASYNEQFF
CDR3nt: TGTGCCAGCTCACGAAAATGGGACAGGGCCTCCTACAATGAGCAGTTCTTC

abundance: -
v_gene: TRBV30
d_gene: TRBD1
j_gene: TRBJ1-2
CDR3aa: CAWSKKDRALNGYTF
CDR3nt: TGTGCCTGGAGTAAAAAGGACAGGGCGTTGAATGGCTACACCTTC

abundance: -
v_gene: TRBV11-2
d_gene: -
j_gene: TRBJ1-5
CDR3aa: CASSRDSLGNQPQHF
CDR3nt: TGTGCCAGCAGCCGAGACAGCTTGGGCAATCAGCCCCAGCATTTT

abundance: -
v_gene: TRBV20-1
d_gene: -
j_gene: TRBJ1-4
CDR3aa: CSASTTGTTNEKLFF
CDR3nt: TGCAGTGCTAGTACCACAGGGACAACTAATGAAAAACTGTTTTTT

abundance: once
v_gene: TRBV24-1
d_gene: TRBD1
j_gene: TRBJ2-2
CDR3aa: CATQGALTGELFF
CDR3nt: TGTGCCACACAGGGGGCGCTGACCGGGGAGCTGTTTTTT

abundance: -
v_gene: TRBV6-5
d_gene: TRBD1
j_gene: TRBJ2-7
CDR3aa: CASSYNSGQGYEQYF
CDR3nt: TGTGCCAGCAGTTATAACTCCGGACAGGGCTACGAGCAGTACTTC

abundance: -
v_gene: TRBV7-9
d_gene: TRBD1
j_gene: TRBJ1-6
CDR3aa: CASSAGTGNSPLHF
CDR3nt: TGTGCCAGCAGCGCCGGGACAGGGAATTCACCCCTCCACTTT

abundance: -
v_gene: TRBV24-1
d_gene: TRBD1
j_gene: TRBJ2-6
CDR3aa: CATSDPGQGKANVLTF
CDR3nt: TGTGCCACCAGTGATCCCGGACAGGGCAAGGCCAACGTCCTGACTTTC

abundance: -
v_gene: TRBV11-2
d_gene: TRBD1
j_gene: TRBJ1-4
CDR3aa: CASSSRDRAHNEKLFF
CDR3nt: TGTGCCAGCAGCTCAAGGGACAGGGCTCATAATGAAAAACTGTTTTTT

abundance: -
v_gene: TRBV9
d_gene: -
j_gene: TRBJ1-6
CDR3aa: CASSVAGSSPLHF
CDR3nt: TGTGCCAGCAGCGTAGCAGGGTCCTCACCCCTCCACTTT

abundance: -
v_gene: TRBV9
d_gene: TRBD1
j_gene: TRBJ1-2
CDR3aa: CASSVAQKTGTGYGYTF
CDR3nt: TGTGCCAGCAGCGTAGCCCAAAAAACCGGGACAGGATATGGCTACACCTTC

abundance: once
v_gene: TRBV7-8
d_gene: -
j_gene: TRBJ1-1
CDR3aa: CASKGRGTEAFF
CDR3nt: TGTGCCAGCAAGGGGCGCGGAACTGAAGCTTTCTTT

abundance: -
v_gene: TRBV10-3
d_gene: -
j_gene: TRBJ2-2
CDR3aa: CAIIVAGELFF
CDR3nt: TGTGCCATCATAGTAGCCGGGGAGCTGTTTTTT

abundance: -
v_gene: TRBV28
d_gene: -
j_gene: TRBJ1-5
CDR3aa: CASSRLVGRNQPQHF
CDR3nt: TGTGCCAGCAGCCGGCTGGTGGGGCGCAATCAGCCCCAGCATTTT

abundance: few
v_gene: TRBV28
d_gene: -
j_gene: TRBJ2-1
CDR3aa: CASSNTVPEQFF
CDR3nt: TGTGCCAGCAGTAACACAGTTCCTGAGCAGTTCTTC

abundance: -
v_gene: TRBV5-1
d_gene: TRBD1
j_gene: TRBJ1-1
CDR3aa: CASSGTGLNTEAFF
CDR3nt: TGCGCCAGCAGCGGGACAGGGTTGAACACTGAAGCTTTCTTT

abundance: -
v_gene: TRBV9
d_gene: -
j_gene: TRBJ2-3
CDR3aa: CASSPLGGRIGTDTQYF
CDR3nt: TGTGCCAGCAGCCCCCTCGGTGGGAGGATCGGCACAGATACGCAGTATTTT

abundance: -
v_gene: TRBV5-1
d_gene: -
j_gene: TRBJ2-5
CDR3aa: CASSLSGRETQYF
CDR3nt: TGCGCCAGCAGCTTGTCTGGGAGGGAGACCCAGTACTTC

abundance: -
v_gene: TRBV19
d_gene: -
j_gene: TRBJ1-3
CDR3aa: CAIRTGNTIYF
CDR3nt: TGTGCCATCAGGACTGGAAACACCATATATTTT

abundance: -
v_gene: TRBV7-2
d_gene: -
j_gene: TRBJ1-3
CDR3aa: CASSLWQAYSGNTIYF
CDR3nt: TGTGCCAGCAGCTTGTGGCAGGCATACTCTGGAAACACCATATATTTT